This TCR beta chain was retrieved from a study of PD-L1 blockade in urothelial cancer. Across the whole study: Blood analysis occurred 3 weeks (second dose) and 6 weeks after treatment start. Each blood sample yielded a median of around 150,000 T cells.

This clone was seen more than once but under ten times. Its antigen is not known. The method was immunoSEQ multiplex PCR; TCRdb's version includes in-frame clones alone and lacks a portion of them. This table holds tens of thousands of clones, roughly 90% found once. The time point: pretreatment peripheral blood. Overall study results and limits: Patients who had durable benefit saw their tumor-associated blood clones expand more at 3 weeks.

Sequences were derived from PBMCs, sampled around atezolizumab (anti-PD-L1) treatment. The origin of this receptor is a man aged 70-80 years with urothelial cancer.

The CDR3 DNA reads as TGTGCCAGCAGTTTAGAGACAGGGTACAATCAGCCCCAGCATTTT. The encoded protein is CASSLETGYNQPQHF. The chain carries TRBV28 and TRBJ1-5; 7 bases align to TRBD1. V lost 2 bases, J lost 3 bases, and 4 bases stayed unmatched. Looked up from germline, CDR1 is MDHEN and CDR2 is SYDVKM. This CDR3 region has 15 residues.